This T cell receptor (beta chain) was recorded in a study of T cell responses to AZD1222 COVID-19 vaccine. TCRdb keeps only in-frame clones here, not all; method: immunoSEQ multiplex PCR. In the table there are about 110,000 clones, approximately 89% of which are singletons. This clone was counted once. The germline CDR1 and CDR2 sequences are SGHTA and FQGTGA. This CDR3 has 13 amino acids. V shed 5 bases and J 7 bases; nucleotides not matched to a gene: 7. This TCR came from an adult in good health. The specimen comprised peripheral blood, sampled on day 0 of MenACWY control vaccination. The chain couples TRBV7-3 to TRBJ2-7, with 8 bases fitting TRBD1. Here the CDR3 reads CASSPDREREQYF. CDR3 DNA: TGTGCCAGCAGCCCGGACAGGGAAAGGGAGCAGTACTTC.